This TCR beta chain stems from a study of blood T cell repertoires in COVID-19. TCRdb's copy holds only in-frame clones and misses some; the assay was immunoSEQ multiplex PCR. The sample lists roughly 210,000 clones, around four fifths occurring once. Trimming removed 0 bases from V and 9 bases from J; junction bases left unmatched: 5. The CDR3 consists of 14 residues. Germline CDR1 is SGDLS and CDR2 is YYNGEE. Source material: peripheral blood. This TCR derives from a woman over 75 with COVID-19, enrolled during active disease. The genes are TRBV9 and TRBJ2-1; 8 bases match TRBD2. The CDR3 DNA reads TGTGCCAGCAGCGTAGAGCGGGGGTCTGGTGAGCAGTTCTTC. It encodes CASSVERGSGEQFF.